A selection of T cell receptor beta chains follows, all from one sample in a study of T cell responses to AZD1222 COVID-19 vaccine. The assay was immunoSEQ multiplex PCR, and TCRdb's table has in-frame clones only and misses some. The data show under 200,000 clones, with roughly nine tenths seen just once and 3.6% held by the top ten. The sample in question was peripheral blood, obtained 28 days after the second dose of the MenACWY control vaccine. Every receptor here comes from an adult who received the MenACWY meningococcal vaccine as a control. The CDR3 runs from the conserved cysteine through the conserved F or W. A D gene is named only where the DNA matches it firmly. For some rows the clone size is stated as once, few or many, or as a class when expanded; others skip it.

D gene	V gene	J gene	clone size	CDR3 protein	CDR3 DNA
TRBD2	TRBV5-1	TRBJ2-1	few	CASSLPPRPGLAVNNEQFF	TGCGCCAGCAGCCTACCCCCTCGCCCGGGACTAGCGGTAAACAATGAGCAGTTCTTC
-	TRBV25-1	TRBJ2-7	-	CASSEYPQGKYF	TGTGCCAGCAGTGAATATCCCCAGGGAAAGTACTTC
-	TRBV9	TRBJ2-3	-	CASSKKVGSTDTQYF	TGTGCCAGCAGCAAAAAGGTCGGCAGCACAGATACGCAGTATTTT
-	TRBV5-8	TRBJ1-6	-	CASSRKGGNSPLHF	TGTGCCAGCAGTCGCAAGGGAGGGAATTCACCCCTCCACTTT
-	TRBV11-2	TRBJ1-6	-	CASSPDNSPLHF	TGTGCCAGCAGCCCCGACAATTCACCCCTCCACTTT
-	TRBV10-1	TRBJ1-3	-	CASPGGEGIGNTIYF	TGCGCCAGCCCGGGGGGGGAGGGGATTGGAAACACCATATATTTT
TRBD2	TRBV9	TRBJ2-1	once	CASSPEVGGRIGNEQFF	TGTGCCAGCAGCCCTGAAGTTGGCGGGAGGATAGGAAATGAGCAGTTCTTC
-	TRBV24-1	TRBJ1-5	few	CATQDGDNQPQHF	TGTGCCACCCAGGACGGTGACAATCAGCCCCAGCATTTT
TRBD2	TRBV3-1/TRBV3-2	TRBJ2-1	-	CASSQLAGGPKEQFF	TGTGCCAGCAGCCAACTAGCGGGAGGTCCCAAGGAGCAGTTCTTC
TRBD2	TRBV28	TRBJ2-7	-	CASRPSGTYEQYF	TGTGCCAGCAGGCCTAGCGGCACCTACGAGCAGTACTTC
-	TRBV28	TRBJ1-4	once	CASREGGTNEKLFF	TGTGCCAGCAGGGAAGGGGGAACTAATGAAAAACTGTTTTTT
-	TRBV5-1	TRBJ1-5	-	CASSGGINQPQHF	TGCGCCAGCAGCGGGGGGATCAATCAGCCCCAGCATTTT
-	TRBV5-6	TRBJ1-4	once	CASSLPGPGDEKLFF	TGTGCCAGCAGCTTACCGGGACCAGGGGATGAAAAACTGTTTTTT
-	TRBV5-4	TRBJ1-1	-	CASSLTGWKSEAFF	TGTGCCAGCAGCCTGACGGGGTGGAAGTCTGAAGCTTTCTTT
-	TRBV7-9	TRBJ1-2	-	CASSLSGSYGYTF	TGTGCCAGCAGCTTATCAGGTTCCTATGGCTACACCTTC
-	TRBV5-1	TRBJ2-5	once	CASSKDRGMGGQETQYF	TGCGCCAGCAGCAAGGATAGGGGGATGGGGGGCCAAGAGACCCAGTACTTC
TRBD1	TRBV19	TRBJ1-5	-	CASSATGRNPPQHF	TGTGCCAGTAGTGCGACAGGGAGGAATCCGCCCCAGCATTTT
TRBD1	TRBV19	TRBJ1-1	-	CASRPQGDGTEAFF	TGTGCCAGTAGGCCACAGGGGGATGGAACTGAAGCTTTCTTT
-	TRBV6-5	TRBJ1-3	-	CASRTTGRDTIYF	TGTGCCAGCAGGACAACAGGGAGGGACACCATATATTTT
-	TRBV28	TRBJ1-6	-	CASSLYRAQNSPLHF	TGTGCCAGCAGTCTTTACAGGGCGCAAAATTCACCCCTCCACTTT
-	TRBV19	TRBJ1-6	-	CASSSQGNSPLHF	TGTGCCAGTAGCTCGCAAGGGAATTCACCCCTCCACTTT
TRBD1	TRBV24-1	TRBJ2-3	-	CATSDPRDRVSADTQYF	TGTGCCACCAGTGATCCCCGGGACAGAGTATCCGCAGATACGCAGTATTTT
TRBD1	TRBV2	TRBJ1-5	-	CASQTGTGQPQHF	TGTGCCAGCCAGACAGGGACTGGGCAGCCCCAGCATTTT
-	TRBV7-2	TRBJ1-5	-	CASRPAGYSNQPQHF	TGTGCCAGCAGACCTGCGGGGTATAGCAATCAGCCCCAGCATTTT
TRBD1	TRBV6-5	TRBJ2-7	-	CASSYRDSYEQYF	TGTGCCAGCAGTTACCGGGACAGCTACGAGCAGTACTTC
TRBD2	TRBV27	TRBJ2-3	-	CASSLRGRAITDTQYF	TGTGCCAGCAGCCTACGCGGGAGGGCCATCACAGATACGCAGTATTTT
TRBD1	TRBV15	TRBJ2-1	-	CATSRDSGTAYNEQFF	TGTGCCACCAGCAGAGATAGTGGGACAGCGTACAATGAGCAGTTCTTC
-	TRBV2	TRBJ2-2	-	CASSVSAPSNTGELFF	TGTGCCAGCAGTGTTTCGGCTCCTTCGAACACCGGGGAGCTGTTTTTT
TRBD1	TRBV2	TRBJ1-2	-	CASSALQGTYGYTF	TGTGCCAGCAGTGCCCTACAGGGGACCTACGGCTACACCTTC
-	TRBV27	TRBJ1-5	-	CASSLSSGHSNQPQHF	TGTGCCAGCAGTTTATCATCGGGTCATAGCAATCAGCCCCAGCATTTT
TRBD1	TRBV28	TRBJ1-5	-	CASSGDRGYQPQHF	TGTGCCAGCAGTGGGGACAGGGGCTATCAGCCCCAGCATTTT
TRBD1	TRBV15	TRBJ2-1	-	CATSPDRGIYNEQFF	TGTGCCACCAGCCCCGACAGGGGCATTTACAATGAGCAGTTCTTC
TRBD1	TRBV7-3	TRBJ2-2	-	CASSSQVGQGWNGELFF	TGTGCCAGCAGCTCCCAGGTCGGACAGGGGTGGAACGGGGAGCTGTTTTTT
-	TRBV18	TRBJ1-3	-	CASSPVPGSGNTIYF	TGTGCCAGCTCACCCGTACCGGGCTCTGGAAACACCATATATTTT
-	TRBV5-4	TRBJ2-1	few	CASSFGLLESEQFF	TGTGCCAGCAGCTTTGGTCTCCTAGAAAGTGAGCAGTTCTTC
-	TRBV19	TRBJ2-3	-	CASSIGRESDTQYF	TGTGCCAGTAGTATTGGTAGGGAATCGGATACGCAGTATTTT
-	TRBV10-1	TRBJ1-2	-	CASSENRGYGYTF	TGCGCCAGCAGTGAGAATCGGGGCTATGGCTACACCTTC
TRBD2	TRBV9	TRBJ2-7	-	CASSVRDYSYEQYF	TGTGCCAGCAGCGTTAGGGACTACTCCTACGAGCAGTACTTC
-	TRBV2	TRBJ1-5	-	CASAPSRNQPQHF	TGTGCCAGCGCACCCTCGCGTAATCAGCCCCAGCATTTT
-	TRBV21-1	TRBJ1-1	-	CASSTQGGAFF	TGTGCCAGCAGCACCCAAGGCGGAGCTTTCTTT
TRBD1	TRBV28	TRBJ1-5	-	CATKPRQGSNQPQHF	TGTGCCACCAAACCCCGACAGGGAAGCAATCAGCCCCAGCATTTT
-	TRBV19	TRBJ1-6	once	CASSYSSYNSPLHF	TGTGCCAGCTCGTACAGCTCCTATAATTCACCCCTCCACTTT
-	TRBV7-9	TRBJ2-7	-	CASSPEGSSYEQYF	TGTGCCAGCAGCCCCGAAGGGTCCAGCTACGAGCAGTACTTC
TRBD1	TRBV2	TRBJ2-1	-	CASSPGQGYDEQFF	TGTGCCAGCAGTCCGGGACAGGGTTACGATGAGCAGTTCTTC
-	TRBV19	TRBJ1-2	-	CASRGDRSFYGYTF	TGTGCCAGTAGAGGCGACAGGTCATTCTATGGCTACACCTTC
-	TRBV5-1	TRBJ1-6	-	CASSSGPMNSPLHF	TGCGCCAGCAGCTCGGGACCGATGAATTCACCCCTCCACTTT
TRBD1	TRBV19	TRBJ2-1	-	CASSDRASSYNEQFF	TGTGCCAGTAGTGACAGGGCCAGCTCCTACAATGAGCAGTTCTTC
-	TRBV19	TRBJ1-1	-	CASSPTQGITEAFF	TGTGCCAGTAGTCCCACACAGGGTATCACTGAAGCTTTCTTT
TRBD1	TRBV9	TRBJ2-2	-	CASSVGTGGFEELFF	TGTGCCAGCAGCGTAGGGACAGGGGGCTTCGAGGAGCTGTTTTTT
-	TRBV10-3	TRBJ2-7	-	CAISEAYEQYF	TGTGCCATCAGTGAGGCCTACGAGCAGTACTTC
TRBD2	TRBV28	TRBJ2-2	-	CASSAPGLADQTGELFF	TGTGCCAGCAGTGCGCCGGGACTAGCGGACCAGACCGGGGAGCTGTTTTTT
TRBD2	TRBV13	TRBJ2-5	-	CASSFSRGGGRRETQYF	TGTGCCAGCAGCTTTAGTCGGGGCGGGGGGCGCAGAGAGACCCAGTACTTC
-	TRBV2	TRBJ1-2	-	CASSGGSGYGYTF	TGTGCCAGCAGTGGGGGGAGCGGCTATGGCTACACCTTC
TRBD1	TRBV29-1	TRBJ1-2	-	CSARTGGQGYTF	TGCAGCGCCCGGACAGGGGGCCAGGGCTACACCTTC
-	TRBV5-6	TRBJ1-6	-	CASSSGGRNSPLHF	TGTGCCAGCAGCTCGGGGGGGCGTAATTCACCCCTCCACTTT
-	TRBV3-1/TRBV3-2	TRBJ1-4	-	CASSQALRGLYEKLFF	TGTGCCAGCAGCCAAGCTCTCCGAGGTCTTTATGAAAAACTGTTTTTT